This T cell receptor beta chain was found in a study of metastatic and nonmetastatic thyroid tumors. Study-level information: Repertoires from blood and tumor or nodule tissue of malignant and benign thyroid patients were compared.

TCRdb re-clonotyped the PCR reads through MiXCR. Seen here are some 30,000 clones, 25% to 35% observed once, and the top ten hold 25% to 35%. The CDR3 sequence is 15 residues long. V was clipped by 5 bases and J by 5 bases; unmatched bases: 11. Germline V lookup: CDR1 SGHTA, CDR2 FQGTGA. All patients were untreated before thyroid surgery. The chain is built from TRBV7-3 and TRBJ2-7, with 8 bases that match TRBD1. The receptor comes from a female donor with papillary thyroid cancer or a benign thyroid nodule (not recorded which). Some clones in this sample may be carry-over from other donors' samples. The sample consisted of blood. As DNA, the CDR3 is TGTGCCAGCAGCCCTGCAAGGACAGGGATCCACGAGCAGTACTTC. Its protein is CASSPARTGIHEQYF.